The 20 T cell receptor beta chains given below trace back to one sample, sequenced in a study of Graves' ophthalmopathy and Graves' hyperthyroidism. RNA served as the template for amplifying TCR beta CDR3 regions. First-round RT-PCR employed HTBI primers, with a second-round multiplex PCR after it. TCRdb recomputed calls from the multiplex PCR reads with MiXCR, one row per CDR3 protein. The sample has about 740,000 distinct CDR3 sequences, 40% seen once. Source material: peripheral blood. These receptors came from an adult man with Graves' ophthalmopathy.

In this sample, this clonotype turned up many times. This chain joins TRBV2 and TRBJ1-1; no reliable D call. This CDR3 is 13 amino acids long. The V and J ends lost 6 bases and 1 base respectively, with 9 bases between them. Germline values: CDR1 SNHLY, CDR2 FYNNEI. The CDR3 region has the DNA TGTGCCAGCAGACAAGAAGAGAACACTGAAGCTTTCTTT. Translated: CASRQEENTEAFF. The full variable domain, in which reference TRBV2 and TRBJ1-1 provide the parts outside the CDR3, is EPEVTQTPSHQVTQMGQEVILRCVPISNHLYFYWYRQILGQKVEFLVSFYNNEISEKSEIFDDQFSVERPDGSNFTLKIRSTKLEDSAMYFCASRQEENTEAFFGQGTRLTVV.

The genes are TRBV10-2 and TRBJ2-7, with a tentative D call TRBD1 (5 bases). This CDR3 has 15 amino acids. Germline CDR1 reads WSHSY; CDR2 reads SAAADI. Trimming shortened V by 6 bases and J by 4 bases, and 19 bases separated the two germline ends. In nucleotides, the CDR3 is TGCGCCAGCAGCAAAGCCCAGGGTGGGAATTACGAGCAGTACTTC. This translates into CASSKAQGGNYEQYF.

J is TRBJ2-2 and V is TRBV7-9, with 9 bases fitting TRBD2. The length of the CDR3 is 17 residues. Germline loops: CDR1 SEHNR, CDR2 FQNEAQ (reference sequence). V lost 5 bases to trimming and J lost 0 bases; unmatched junction nucleotides: 7. DNA of the CDR3: TGTGCCAGCAGCGCACCTAGCGGGATCGCGAACACCGGGGAGCTGTTTTTT. It yields the protein CASSAPSGIANTGELFF.

This chain links TRBV29-1 with TRBJ2-7; D ambiguous. The V end lost 7 bases, the J end lost 6 bases, and 13 bases lay between the germline ends. Germline V gene lookup returns CDR1 SQVTM and CDR2 ANQGSEA. The CDR3 contains 11 residues. CDR3 region: CSADPQREQYF. The CDR3 nucleotides are TGCAGCGCGGACCCGCAGCGCGAGCAGTACTTC.

V is TRBV7-9 and J is TRBJ1-2; D unclear. The CDR3 spans 14 residues. With 0 bases removed from V and 8 bases from J, the gap between germline ends came to 13 bases. Germline loops: CDR1 SEHNR, CDR2 FQNEAQ (reference sequence). CDR3 sequence (DNA): TGTGCCAGCAGCTTAGCATATCCTGCGGCCGGCTACACCTTC. Residues: CASSLAYPAAGYTF.

The genes are TRBV29-1 and TRBJ1-5; TRBD1 agrees at 8 bases. The ends lost 4 bases at V and 3 bases at J; junction bases unmatched: 5. CDR1 and CDR2 from the germline V gene are SQVTM and ANQGSEA. The CDR3 has 14 amino acids. The CDR3 sequence is CSVAGGGYNQPQHF. CDR3 nucleotide sequence: TGCAGCGTTGCAGGGGGCGGCTACAATCAGCCCCAGCATTTT.

The sample holds a few counts of this clonotype. CDR3 in DNA: TGTGCCAGCAGTTCCAGGGCCGAGCAGTACTTC. Its translation: CASSSRAEQYF. V usage is TRBV2 and J usage is TRBJ2-7; D might be TRBD1 (5 bases). The CDR3 runs to 11 residues. Germline-derived CDR1 and CDR2 are SNHLY and FYNNEI. Between the trimmed V and J ends, which lost 5 bases and 6 bases, there was a span of 8 bases.

This clonotype was seen only a few times. The V and J genes are TRBV24-1 and TRBJ1-5, with 10 positions matching TRBD1. Germline V gene lookup returns CDR1 KGHDR and CDR2 SFDVKD. Unmatched junction bases numbered 14, after V lost 11 bases and J lost 2 bases. This CDR3 is 17 amino acids long. The CDR3 is CASSSSGDRGGNQPQHF. CDR3 DNA sequence: TGTGCCAGCAGCTCATCCGGGGACAGGGGCGGCAATCAGCCCCAGCATTTT.

The chain carries TRBV9 and TRBJ1-2; 7 nucleotides agree with TRBD1. The germline V gene encodes CDR1 SGDLS and CDR2 YYNGEE. This CDR3 has 14 amino acids. Trimming took 4 bases from V and 7 from J; bases not matched to a gene: 10. CDR3 in DNA: TGTGCCAGCAGCCAGTACGACAGGGCTGGTGGCTACACCTTC. It encodes CASSQYDRAGGYTF.

This clonotype was seen at least ten times. The chain is built from TRBV7-2 and TRBJ2-5; the match to TRBD1 covers 9 bases. This CDR3 is 13 amino acids long. V shed 5 bases, J shed 5 bases, and the junction held 3 bases outside the gene matches. Germline V gene lookup returns CDR1 SGHTA and CDR2 FQGNSA. DNA of the CDR3: TGTGCCAGCAGCCCAGGGACAGGGGAGACCCAGTACTTC. Its translation: CASSPGTGETQYF. The full variable domain, its missing parts supplied by reference TRBV7-2 and TRBJ2-5, is GAGVSQSPSNKVTEKGKDVELRCDPISGHTALYWYRQSLGQGLEFLIYFQGNSAPDKSGLPSDRFSAERTGGSVSTLTIQRTQQEDSAVYLCASSPGTGETQYFGPGTRLLVL.

CDR3 nucleotides: TGTGCCTGGGGACAGGGGTTTGGGGCCAACGTCCTGACTTTC. Protein: CAWGQGFGANVLTF. This rearrangement joins TRBV19 to TRBJ2-6; TRBD1 matches at 10 bases. With 11 bases clipped from V and 3 bases from J, the junction kept 4 bases outside the gene matches. The CDR3 has 14 amino acids. From germline, CDR1 is LNHDA and CDR2 SQIVND (reference sequence).

The genes are TRBV7-9 and TRBJ1-5; D might be TRBD1 (6 bases). The CDR3 spans 15 residues. Looked up from germline, CDR1 is SEHNR and CDR2 is FQNEAQ (reference sequence). V dropped 6 bases and J dropped 5 bases, with 17 bases sitting between them. CDR3 residues: CASSSGGRGHQPQHF. The CDR3 DNA follows: TGTGCCAGCAGTTCCGGGGGCAGGGGTCATCAGCCCCAGCATTTT.

About this clonotype: A much larger clone differs by one base, so this may be a read error. The J gene is TRBJ2-7, the V gene TRBV19; D unresolved. The germline V gene has CDR1 LNHDA and CDR2 SQIVND (reference sequence). The CDR3 sequence is 14 residues long. Trimming pared 3 bases from V and 0 bases from J, leaving 9 bases between. The CDR3 sequence is CASSIRASSYEQYF. For the CDR3, the DNA is TGTGCCAGTAGTATTCGGGCCAGCTCCTACGAGCAGTACTTC.

This clonotype was seen only a few times. The genes are TRBV7-9 and TRBJ2-5, with D tentatively TRBD1 (7 bases). Germline CDR1 reads SEHNR; CDR2 reads FQNEAQ (reference sequence). This CDR3 spans 15 amino acids. The V gene lost 2 bases and the J gene lost 2 bases, with 12 bases spanning the gap. CDR3 sequence reads: CASSLQGGTQETQYF. CDR3 coding DNA: TGTGCCAGCAGCTTACAGGGGGGCACACAAGAGACCCAGTACTTC.

Worth noting for this clonotype: A read error may produce the germline difference seen at one junction end. V and J are TRBV10-3 and TRBJ1-3; D is uncertain. Germline V gives CDR1 ENHRY, CDR2 SYGVKD. There are 17 residues in the CDR3. The CDR3, as DNA: TGTGCCAGCAGTGACGCACCGGGCCACGGACGGAGAAACACCATATATTTT. Its translation is CASSDAPGHGRRNTIYF.

This clonotype was seen more than once but under ten times. The chain has TRBV10-3 and TRBJ2-2, with 12 bases aligning to TRBD2. Germline V CDR1 and CDR2: ENHRY, SYGVKD. CDR3 size: 17 residues. V dropped 4 bases and J dropped 7; count of bases not matched to a gene: 10. CDR3 sequence (DNA): TGTGCCATCAGTGCCCTAGCGGGGGGGCCTGGCAACGGGGAGCTGTTTTTT. Encoded protein: CAISALAGGPGNGELFF.

This clonotype was seen a handful of times. CDR3 loop: CASSEGGPQHF. The CDR3 DNA reads TGTGCCAGCAGTGAAGGTGGGCCCCAGCATTTT. This rearrangement joins TRBV6-1 to TRBJ1-5, with no clear D. The CDR3 sequence is 11 residues long. Trimming took 1 base from V and 9 from J, leaving 4 bases between them. Per the germline V gene, CDR1 is MNHNS and CDR2 is SASEGT.

At least ten counts were recorded for this clonotype. The J gene is TRBJ2-2, the V gene TRBV25-1; unclear D gene. Trimming stripped 5 bases from V and 3 bases from J, with 7 bases between. The CDR3 has 13 residues. Germline-derived CDR1 and CDR2 are MGHDK and SYGVNS. The CDR3 region has the DNA TGTGCCAGCAGTAAATGGGACACCGGGGAGCTGTTTTTT. It encodes CASSKWDTGELFF. Full variable domain (rest looked up from reference TRBV25-1 and TRBJ2-2): EADIYQTPRYLVIGTGKKITLECSQTMGHDKMYWYQQDPGMELHLIHYSYGVNSTEKGDLSSESTVSRIRTEHFPLTLESARPSHTSQYLCASSKWDTGELFFGEGSRLTVL.

A few counts support this clonotype. This rearrangement joins TRBV7-9 to TRBJ1-6; D is possibly TRBD1 (6 bases). Trimming pared 3 bases from V and 5 bases from J, leaving 17 bases between. This CDR3 contains 17 residues. Germline lookup yields CDR1 SEHNR and CDR2 FQNEAQ (reference sequence). CDR3 sequence: CASSFERGRIDNSPLHF. The CDR3 DNA reads as TGTGCCAGCAGCTTCGAGCGGGGGCGAATTGATAATTCACCCCTCCACTTT.

To note about this clonotype: One end of the junction does not line up with germline, which may come from a read error. The chain joins TRBV7-2 to TRBJ2-5, with D possibly matching TRBD1 (6 bases). The CDR3 has 16 amino acids. In germline, CDR1 is SGHTA, CDR2 FQGNSA. DNA for the CDR3: TGCGCCAGCAGCCAAGATGGTCTGGGCAGGGGTGAGACCCAGTACTTC. Residues: CASSQDGLGRGETQYF.